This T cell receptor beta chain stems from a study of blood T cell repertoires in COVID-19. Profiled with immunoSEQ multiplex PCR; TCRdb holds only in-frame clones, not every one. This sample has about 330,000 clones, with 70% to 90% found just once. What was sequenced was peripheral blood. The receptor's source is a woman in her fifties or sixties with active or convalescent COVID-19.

In DNA form, the CDR3 reads TGCGCCAGCAGCTACGCAGGGGGCACGTTGAACACTGAAGCTTTCTTT. Translated: CASSYAGGTLNTEAFF. V usage is TRBV4-3 and J usage is TRBJ1-1; 8 bases agree with TRBD1. Per the germline V gene, CDR1 is LGHNA and CDR2 is YSLEER. V shed 5 bases and J 0 bases; nucleotides not matched to a gene: 8. This CDR3 is built from 16 residues.